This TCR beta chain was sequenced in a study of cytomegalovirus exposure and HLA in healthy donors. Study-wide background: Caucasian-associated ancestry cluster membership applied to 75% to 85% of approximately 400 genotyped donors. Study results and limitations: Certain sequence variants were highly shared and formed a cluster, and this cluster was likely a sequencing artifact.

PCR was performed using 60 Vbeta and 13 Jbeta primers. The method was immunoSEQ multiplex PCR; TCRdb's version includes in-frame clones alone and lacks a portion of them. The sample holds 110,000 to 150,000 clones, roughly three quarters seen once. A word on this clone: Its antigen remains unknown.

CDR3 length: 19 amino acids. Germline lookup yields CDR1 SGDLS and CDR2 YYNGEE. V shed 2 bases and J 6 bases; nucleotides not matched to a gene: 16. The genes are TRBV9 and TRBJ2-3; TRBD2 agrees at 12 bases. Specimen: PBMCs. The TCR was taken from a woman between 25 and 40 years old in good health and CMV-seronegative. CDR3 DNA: TGTGCCAGCAGCGTGGGGACTAGCGGGTGGGGTACCCTAACCGATACGCAGTATTTT. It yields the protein CASSVGTSGWGTLTDTQYF.